Given below is one T cell receptor (beta chain) in context. Relapses following autologous stem cell transplantation were seen in all patients, with brentuximab vedotin exposure varying. These data come from a study of PD-1 blockade in classical Hodgkin lymphoma. Germline lookup yields CDR1 SGHTA and CDR2 FQGNSA. The length of the CDR3 is 15 residues. Trimming left V 5 bases short and J 3 bases short, with 13 bases between. Sequenced by immunoSEQ multiplex PCR; TCRdb stores in-frame clones only, minus some. The sample has tens of thousands of clones; 70% to 80% are singletons. The sequence was obtained from a human donor with classical Hodgkin lymphoma. Source: peripheral blood mononuclear cells (PBMCs), taken before the second cycle of nivolumab. The chain carries TRBV7-2 and TRBJ2-2; tentative D call: TRBD2 (6 bases). The CDR3 reads CASSPRDSYTGELFF. In nucleotides, the CDR3 is TGTGCCAGCAGCCCCCGGGACTCCTACACCGGGGAGCTGTTTTTT.